This TCR beta chain is drawn from a study of OX40 agonist ivuxolimab in advanced cancers. Study-level points and caveats: CD4+ and CD8+ T cells in blood underwent clonal expansion by week 6 at 0.1 to 3.0 mg/kg.

This clone has only a few counts. Its specificity is unknown. Sequencing was performed with immunoSEQ multiplex PCR; in TCRdb, only in-frame clones are kept and a portion is missing. The data contain just over 50,000 clones, over 65% of them singletons. The CDR3 extends over 13 amino acids. Germline CDR1 MNHNS, CDR2 SASEGT. J lost 2 bases, V lost 6 bases, and 3 bases had no gene match. The TCR originated in an adult with an advanced solid tumor such as melanoma, head and neck, liver or kidney cancer. V and J are TRBV6-1 and TRBJ2-5; 7 bases fit TRBD1. The sequencing used CD4+ or CD8+ T cells sorted from blood, collected in a trial of the OX40 agonist ivuxolimab. CDR3 residues: CASRHRGQETQYF. CDR3 bases: TGTGCCAGCAGACACAGGGGACAAGAGACCCAGTACTTC.